The T cell receptor beta chain under discussion was sequenced for a study of blood T cell repertoires in COVID-19. Turning to the study itself: In each case, the material was cDNA or gDNA derived from T cells, B-cell-depleted T cells, or PBMCs.

The V segment lost 5 bases and the J segment 11 bases; nucleotides outside the gene matches: 10. The CDR3 contains 13 residues. In the authors' workflow: Nucleated cell number was recorded as an estimate derived from reference gene primer amplification. Sequenced by immunoSEQ multiplex PCR; TCRdb stores in-frame clones only, minus some. The V and J calls and the clone size are those of that table, but D and trimming were determined from the DNA. The profile covers roughly 34,000 clones, with less than 85% appearing a single time and around 14% taken by the ten largest. The specimen sequenced was peripheral blood. This chain connects TRBV12-3 or TRBV12-4 to TRBJ1-1, with TRBD1 matching 8 bases. The receptor's source is a woman aged 70-85 years with acute or convalescent COVID-19. This CDR3 reads CASSPRGRVSAFF. Here the CDR3 DNA reads TGTGCCAGCAGTCCCAGGGGGCGAGTGAGTGCTTTCTTT.